This is a list of T cell receptor beta chains from one sample in a study of blood T cell repertoires in COVID-19. Profiling relied on immunoSEQ multiplex PCR, and the TCRdb table lists in-frame clones only, not all of them. The sample contains roughly 100,000 clones, roughly 82% of which appear only once. Sequencing used peripheral blood. The receptors were gathered from a man aged 55-75 years with acute or convalescent COVID-19. The CDR3 runs from the conserved cysteine through the conserved F or W. Fields, in order: J gene, clone size, D gene, V gene, CDR3 protein, CDR3 DNA. D genes are given only for firm matches. The size of a clone is reported for some rows only, either as once, few or many, or as a class for expanded clones.

j_call: TRBJ1-6
clone_size: .
d_call: TRBD1
v_call: TRBV5-1
cdr3_aa: CASSLIPTPNRGSPLHF
cdr3_nt: TGCGCCAGCAGCTTGATCCCGACCCCTAACAGGGGTTCACCCCTCCACTTT

j_call: TRBJ1-2
clone_size: .
d_call: .
v_call: TRBV4-1
cdr3_aa: CASSQDDGGRRSNYGYTF
cdr3_nt: TGCGCCAGCAGCCAAGATGACGGGGGGAGGAGGAGTAACTATGGCTACACCTTC

j_call: TRBJ2-5
clone_size: .
d_call: .
v_call: TRBV28
cdr3_aa: CASSSIETQYF
cdr3_nt: TGTGCCAGCAGTTCTATAGAGACCCAGTACTTC

j_call: TRBJ1-2
clone_size: .
d_call: TRBD1
v_call: TRBV7-2
cdr3_aa: CASSLVTGTGGEGYTF
cdr3_nt: TGTGCCAGCAGCTTAGTTACCGGGACAGGGGGCGAGGGCTACACCTTC

j_call: TRBJ2-2
clone_size: .
d_call: TRBD2
v_call: TRBV6-5
cdr3_aa: CASSRLAGNTGELFF
cdr3_nt: TGTGCCAGCAGTCGACTAGCTGGCAACACCGGGGAGCTGTTTTTT

j_call: TRBJ2-4
clone_size: .
d_call: .
v_call: TRBV5-1
cdr3_aa: CASSLGQREAKNIQYF
cdr3_nt: TGCGCCAGCAGCTTGGGACAACGAGAGGCCAAAAACATTCAGTACTTC

j_call: TRBJ2-7
clone_size: few
d_call: .
v_call: TRBV7-8
cdr3_aa: CASSQESISYEQYF
cdr3_nt: TGTGCCAGCAGCCAAGAAAGCATCTCCTACGAGCAGTACTTC

j_call: TRBJ2-7
clone_size: .
d_call: TRBD1
v_call: TRBV28
cdr3_aa: CASSLRGQAPYEQYF
cdr3_nt: TGTGCCAGCAGTTTAAGGGGACAGGCGCCCTACGAGCAGTACTTC

j_call: TRBJ1-1
clone_size: few
d_call: TRBD1
v_call: TRBV3-1/TRBV3-2
cdr3_aa: CASSPWGQGLTEAFF
cdr3_nt: TGTGCCAGCAGCCCTTGGGGACAGGGACTCACTGAAGCTTTCTTT

j_call: TRBJ1-6
clone_size: .
d_call: TRBD1
v_call: TRBV19
cdr3_aa: CASTGQVGNSPLHF
cdr3_nt: TGTGCCAGTACCGGACAGGTGGGAAATTCACCCCTCCACTTT

j_call: TRBJ2-2
clone_size: once
d_call: TRBD2
v_call: TRBV7-3
cdr3_aa: CASSVTSGPTGELFF
cdr3_nt: TGTGCCAGCAGCGTGACTAGCGGGCCCACCGGGGAGCTGTTTTTT

j_call: TRBJ1-2
clone_size: .
d_call: .
v_call: TRBV18
cdr3_aa: CASSYDRIEGYTF
cdr3_nt: TGTGCCAGCTCATATGACAGGATAGAAGGCTACACCTTC

j_call: TRBJ2-2
clone_size: .
d_call: TRBD1
v_call: TRBV10-1
cdr3_aa: CASSRDRSPPGELFF
cdr3_nt: TGCGCCAGCAGCCGGGACAGGTCCCCCCCCGGGGAGCTGTTTTTT

j_call: TRBJ1-5
clone_size: .
d_call: .
v_call: TRBV28
cdr3_aa: CASSLGGNSNQPQHF
cdr3_nt: TGTGCCAGCAGTCTCGGGGGGAATAGCAATCAGCCCCAGCATTTT

j_call: TRBJ1-2
clone_size: few
d_call: .
v_call: TRBV12-3/TRBV12-4
cdr3_aa: CASSLGTSYGYTF
cdr3_nt: TGTGCCAGCAGTTTAGGGACTTCCTATGGCTACACCTTC

j_call: TRBJ2-1
clone_size: .
d_call: .
v_call: TRBV7-9
cdr3_aa: CASRAGRGFSYNEQFF
cdr3_nt: TGTGCCAGCCGAGCCGGGCGGGGATTCTCCTACAATGAGCAGTTCTTC

j_call: TRBJ2-5
clone_size: .
d_call: TRBD2
v_call: TRBV6-2/TRBV6-3
cdr3_aa: CASSPNSGSGQETQYF
cdr3_nt: TGTGCCAGCAGCCCTAATAGCGGGAGTGGCCAAGAGACCCAGTACTTC

j_call: TRBJ2-1
clone_size: once
d_call: .
v_call: TRBV27
cdr3_aa: CASSLSTSSSYNEQFF
cdr3_nt: TGTGCCAGCAGCCTTTCAACTTCTAGCTCCTACAATGAGCAGTTCTTC

j_call: TRBJ2-7
clone_size: .
d_call: TRBD1
v_call: TRBV19
cdr3_aa: CASRETGPGSYEQYF
cdr3_nt: TGTGCCAGTAGGGAGACAGGGCCCGGGTCGTACGAGCAGTACTTC

j_call: TRBJ1-6
clone_size: .
d_call: .
v_call: TRBV19
cdr3_aa: CASSIAGNNSPLHF
cdr3_nt: TGTGCCAGTAGTATAGCAGGAAATAATTCACCCCTCCACTTT

j_call: TRBJ2-1
clone_size: .
d_call: TRBD1
v_call: TRBV28
cdr3_aa: CASSLIGTGPEQFF
cdr3_nt: TGTGCCAGCAGTTTAATAGGGACAGGGCCTGAGCAGTTCTTC

j_call: TRBJ1-1
clone_size: .
d_call: .
v_call: TRBV7-9
cdr3_aa: CASSFQAGVTEAFF
cdr3_nt: TGTGCCAGCAGCTTCCAGGCGGGGGTCACTGAAGCTTTCTTT

j_call: TRBJ1-2
clone_size: few
d_call: TRBD1
v_call: TRBV6-5
cdr3_aa: CASSQTGLRGYTF
cdr3_nt: TGTGCCAGCAGCCAGACAGGGCTTCGGGGCTACACCTTC